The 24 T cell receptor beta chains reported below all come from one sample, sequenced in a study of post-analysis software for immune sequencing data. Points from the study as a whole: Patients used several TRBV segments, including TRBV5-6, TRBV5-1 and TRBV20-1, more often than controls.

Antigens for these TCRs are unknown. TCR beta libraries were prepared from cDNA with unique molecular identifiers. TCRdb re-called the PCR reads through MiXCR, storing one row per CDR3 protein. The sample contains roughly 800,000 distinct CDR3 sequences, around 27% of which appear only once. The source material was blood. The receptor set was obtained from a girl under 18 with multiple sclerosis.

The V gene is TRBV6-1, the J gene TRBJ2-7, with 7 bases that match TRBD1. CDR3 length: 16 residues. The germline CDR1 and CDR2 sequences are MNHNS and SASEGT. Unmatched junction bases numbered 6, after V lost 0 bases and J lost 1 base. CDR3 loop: CASSEASWDSSYEQYF. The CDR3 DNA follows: TGTGCCAGCAGTGAAGCCTCTTGGGACAGTTCCTACGAGCAGTACTTC.

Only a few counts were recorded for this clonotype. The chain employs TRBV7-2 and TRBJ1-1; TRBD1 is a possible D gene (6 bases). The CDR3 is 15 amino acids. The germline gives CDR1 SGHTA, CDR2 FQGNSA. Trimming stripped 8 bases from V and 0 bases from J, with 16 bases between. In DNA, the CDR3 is TGTGCCAGCGGTAAGCCGGGACACTTGAACACTGAAGCTTTCTTT. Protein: CASGKPGHLNTEAFF.

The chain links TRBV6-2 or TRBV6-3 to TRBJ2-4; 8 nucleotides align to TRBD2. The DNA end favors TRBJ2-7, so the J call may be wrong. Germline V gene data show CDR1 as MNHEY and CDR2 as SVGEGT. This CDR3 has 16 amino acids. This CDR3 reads CASSYPNPGLVHEQYF. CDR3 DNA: TGTGCCAGCAGTTACCCGAACCCGGGACTAGTCCACGAGCAGTACTTC.

The CDR3 spells CASSVGQIYNEQFF. CDR3 DNA: TGTGCCAGCAGCGTAGGGCAAATCTACAATGAGCAGTTCTTC. The chain employs TRBV9 and TRBJ2-1; D uncertain. V was cut by 0 bases and J by 3 bases, with 7 bases left in between. The CDR3 has 14 residues. CDR1 and CDR2 (germline): SGDLS, YYNGEE.

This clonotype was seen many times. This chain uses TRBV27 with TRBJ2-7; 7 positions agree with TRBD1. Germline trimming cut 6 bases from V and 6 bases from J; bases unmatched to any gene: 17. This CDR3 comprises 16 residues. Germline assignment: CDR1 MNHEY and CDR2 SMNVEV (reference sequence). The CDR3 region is CASSRSARGFLSEQYF. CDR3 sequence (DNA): TGTGCCAGCAGCCGAAGCGCCAGGGGGTTCCTTAGCGAGCAGTACTTC.

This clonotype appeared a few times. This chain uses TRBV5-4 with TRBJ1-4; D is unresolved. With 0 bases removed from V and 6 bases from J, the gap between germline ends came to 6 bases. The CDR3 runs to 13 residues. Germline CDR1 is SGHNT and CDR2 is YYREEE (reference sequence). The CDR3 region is CASSLALDEKLFF. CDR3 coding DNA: TGTGCCAGCAGCTTGGCCCTGGATGAAAAACTGTTTTTT.

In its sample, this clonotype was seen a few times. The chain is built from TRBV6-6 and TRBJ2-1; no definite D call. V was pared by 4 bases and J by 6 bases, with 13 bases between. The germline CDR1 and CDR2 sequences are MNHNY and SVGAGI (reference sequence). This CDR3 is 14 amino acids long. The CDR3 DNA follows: TGTGCCAGCAGTTTCATAAGGGATCTCAATGAGCAGTTCTTC. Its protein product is CASSFIRDLNEQFF.

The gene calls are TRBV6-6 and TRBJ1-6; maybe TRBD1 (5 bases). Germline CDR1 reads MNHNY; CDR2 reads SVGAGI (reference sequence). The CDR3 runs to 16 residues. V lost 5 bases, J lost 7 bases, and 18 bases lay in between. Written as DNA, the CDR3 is TGTGCCAGCAGTCCAAGTCGACAGACGGGGAATTCACCCCTCCACTTT. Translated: CASSPSRQTGNSPLHF.

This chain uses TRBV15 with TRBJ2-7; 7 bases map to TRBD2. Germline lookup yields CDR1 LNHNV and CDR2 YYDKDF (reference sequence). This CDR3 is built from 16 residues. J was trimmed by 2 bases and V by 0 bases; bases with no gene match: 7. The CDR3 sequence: CATSRDLADPAYEQYF. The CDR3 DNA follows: TGTGCCACCAGCAGAGACCTAGCGGATCCAGCCTACGAGCAGTACTTC. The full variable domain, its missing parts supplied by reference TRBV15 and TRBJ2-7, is DAMVIQNPRYQVTQFGKPVTLSCSQTLNHNVMYWYQQKSSQAPKLLFHYYDKDFNNEADTPDNFQSRRPNTSFCFLDIRSPGLGDTAMYLCATSRDLADPAYEQYFGPGTRLTVT.

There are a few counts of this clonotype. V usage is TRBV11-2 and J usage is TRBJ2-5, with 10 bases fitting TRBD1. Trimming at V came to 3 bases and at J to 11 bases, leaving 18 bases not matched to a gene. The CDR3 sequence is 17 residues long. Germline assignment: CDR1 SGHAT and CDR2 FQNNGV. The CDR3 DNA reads TGTGCCAGCAGCTTCCGTCGACAGGGGGCCCACCCCTGGGAGCAGTACTTC. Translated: CASSFRRQGAHPWEQYF. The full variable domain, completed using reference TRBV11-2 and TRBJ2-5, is EAGVAQSPRYKIIEKRQSVAFWCNPISGHATLYWYQQILGQGPKLLIQFQNNGVVDDSQLPKDRFSAERLKGVDSTLKIQPAKLEDSAVYLCASSFRRQGAHPWEQYFGPGTRLLVL.

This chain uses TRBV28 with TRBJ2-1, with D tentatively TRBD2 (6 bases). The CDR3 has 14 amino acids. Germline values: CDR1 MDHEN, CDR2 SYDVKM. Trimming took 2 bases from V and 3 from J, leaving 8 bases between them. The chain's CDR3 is CASSLLRDYNEQFF. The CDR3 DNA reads TGTGCCAGCAGTTTACTGCGGGACTACAATGAGCAGTTCTTC.

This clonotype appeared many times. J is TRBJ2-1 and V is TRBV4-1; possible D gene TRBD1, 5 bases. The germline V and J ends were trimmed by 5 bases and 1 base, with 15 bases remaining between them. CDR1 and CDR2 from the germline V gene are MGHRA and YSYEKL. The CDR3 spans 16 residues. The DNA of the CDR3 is TGCGCCAGCAGCTACCGACAGTGGGATTCCTACAATGAGCAGTTCTTC. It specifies CASSYRQWDSYNEQFF.

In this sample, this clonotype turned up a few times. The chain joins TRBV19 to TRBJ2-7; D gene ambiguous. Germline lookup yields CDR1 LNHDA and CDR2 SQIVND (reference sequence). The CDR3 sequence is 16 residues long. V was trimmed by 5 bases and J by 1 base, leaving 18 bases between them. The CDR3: CASSPAVGLGSYEQYF. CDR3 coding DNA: TGTGCCAGTAGTCCGGCCGTGGGGTTGGGATCCTACGAGCAGTACTTC.

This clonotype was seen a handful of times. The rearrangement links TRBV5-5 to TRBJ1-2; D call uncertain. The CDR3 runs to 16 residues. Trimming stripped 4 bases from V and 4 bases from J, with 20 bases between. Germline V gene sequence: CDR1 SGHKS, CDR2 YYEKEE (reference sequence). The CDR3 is CASSADGTPDAYGYTF. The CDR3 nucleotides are TGTGCCAGCAGCGCCGATGGAACACCAGATGCCTATGGCTACACCTTC.

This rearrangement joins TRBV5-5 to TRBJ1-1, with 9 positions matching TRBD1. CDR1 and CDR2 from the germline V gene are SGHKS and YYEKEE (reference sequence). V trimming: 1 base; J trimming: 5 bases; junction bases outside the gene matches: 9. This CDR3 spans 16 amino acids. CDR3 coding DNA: TGTGCCAGCAGCTTGAAGGGGCGACAGGGGGGGACTGAAGCTTTCTTT. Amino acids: CASSLKGRQGGTEAFF.

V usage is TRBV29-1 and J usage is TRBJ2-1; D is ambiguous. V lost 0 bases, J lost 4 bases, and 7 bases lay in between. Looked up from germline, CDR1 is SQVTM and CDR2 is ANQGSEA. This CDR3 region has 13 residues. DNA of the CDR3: TGCAGCGTTGAAGAGGGCGATTACAATGAGCAGTTCTTC. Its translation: CSVEEGDYNEQFF.

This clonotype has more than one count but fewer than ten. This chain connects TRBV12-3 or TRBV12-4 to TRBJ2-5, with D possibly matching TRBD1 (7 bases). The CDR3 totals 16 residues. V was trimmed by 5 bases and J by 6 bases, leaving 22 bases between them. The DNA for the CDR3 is TGTGCCAGCAGTCCCCAGGGGGGTCCCACTAGTAAGACCCAGTACTTC. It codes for CASSPQGGPTSKTQYF.

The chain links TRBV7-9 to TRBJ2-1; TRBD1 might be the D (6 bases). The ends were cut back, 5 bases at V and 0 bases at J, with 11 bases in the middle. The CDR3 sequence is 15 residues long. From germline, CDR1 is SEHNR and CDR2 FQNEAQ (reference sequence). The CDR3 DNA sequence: TGTGCCAGCAGCGAGGGGGAGAGCTCCTACAATGAGCAGTTCTTC. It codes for CASSEGESSYNEQFF. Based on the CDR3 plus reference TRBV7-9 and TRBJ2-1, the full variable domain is DTGVSQNPRHKITKRGQNVTFRCDPISEHNRLYWYRQTLGQGPEFLTYFQNEAQLEKSRLLSDRFSAERPKGSFSTLEIQRTEQGDSAMYLCASSEGESSYNEQFFGPGTRLTVL.

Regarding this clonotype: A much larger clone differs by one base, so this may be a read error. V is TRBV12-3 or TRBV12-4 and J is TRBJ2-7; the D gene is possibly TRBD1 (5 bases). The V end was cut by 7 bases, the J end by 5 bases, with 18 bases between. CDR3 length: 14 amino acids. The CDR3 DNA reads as TGTGCCAGCAACACGAACCAGGGCGAGCACGAGCAGTACTTC. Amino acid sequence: CASNTNQGEHEQYF.

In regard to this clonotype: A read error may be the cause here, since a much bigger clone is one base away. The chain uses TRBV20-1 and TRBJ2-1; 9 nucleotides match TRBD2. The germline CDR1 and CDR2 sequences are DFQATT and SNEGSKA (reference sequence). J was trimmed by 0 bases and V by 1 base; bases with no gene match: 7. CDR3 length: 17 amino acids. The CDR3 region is CSARVSGRVGSYNEQFF. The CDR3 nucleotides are TGCAGTGCTAGAGTTAGCGGGAGAGTTGGCTCCTACAATGAGCAGTTCTTC.

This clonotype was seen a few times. The CDR3 is CASSRLTGLDEQFF. The CDR3 bases are TGCGCCAGCAGCCGCCTAACAGGGTTGGATGAGCAGTTCTTC. The chain carries TRBV4-3 and TRBJ2-1; D might be TRBD1 (6 bases). The CDR3 length is 14 residues. Trimming stripped 4 bases from V and 8 bases from J, with 15 bases between. Germline V lookup: CDR1 LGHNA, CDR2 YSLEER.

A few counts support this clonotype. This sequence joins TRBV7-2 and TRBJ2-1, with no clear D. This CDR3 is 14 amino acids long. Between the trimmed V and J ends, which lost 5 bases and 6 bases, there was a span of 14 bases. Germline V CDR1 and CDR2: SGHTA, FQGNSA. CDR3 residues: CASSQDQGRNEQFF. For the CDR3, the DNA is TGTGCCAGCAGCCAGGACCAAGGGCGCAATGAGCAGTTCTTC. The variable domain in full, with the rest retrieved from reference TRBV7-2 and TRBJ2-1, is GAGVSQSPSNKVTEKGKDVELRCDPISGHTALYWYRQSLGQGLEFLIYFQGNSAPDKSGLPSDRFSAERTGGSVSTLTIQRTQQEDSAVYLCASSQDQGRNEQFFGPGTRLTVL.

The CDR3 here is CASSSGGRGYTF. The CDR3 nucleotides are TGTGCCAGCAGCTCCGGGGGCCGGGGCTACACCTTC. The chain is built from TRBV7-2 and TRBJ1-2, with D perhaps matching TRBD1 (6 bases). The CDR3 loop spans 12 amino acids. V lost 4 bases and J 8 bases, leaving 11 bases between the germline ends. Germline V gene lookup returns CDR1 SGHTA and CDR2 FQGNSA.

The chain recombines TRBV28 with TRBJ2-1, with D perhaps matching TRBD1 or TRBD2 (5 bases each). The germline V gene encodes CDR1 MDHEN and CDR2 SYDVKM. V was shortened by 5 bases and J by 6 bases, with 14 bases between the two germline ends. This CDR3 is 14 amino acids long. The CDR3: CASSPLGTANEQFF. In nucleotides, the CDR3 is TGTGCCAGCAGTCCCCTAGGGACGGCCAATGAGCAGTTCTTC.